This T cell receptor (beta chain) was recorded in a study of CD8 T cells in Susac syndrome. General observations from the study: The authors acknowledged that their TCR sequencing and HLA analysis involved a relatively small number of individuals.

Those who served as multiple sclerosis controls were treatment-naive patients with stable or active relapsing-remitting disease. Isolation of CD8+ and CD4+ T cells was performed negatively, whereas enrichment of TEMRA cells was done by FACS. RNA totalling about 0.45 to 1 ug underwent reverse transcription with random hexamers. Each CDR3 protein gets one entry after TCRdb re-called the immunoSEQ multiplex PCR reads with MiXCR. The table records about 400,000 distinct CDR3 sequences, approximately 85% of them present only once. Note on this clonotype: Its antigen is undetermined.

With 11 bases removed from V and 0 bases from J, the gap between germline ends came to 19 bases. The germline CDR1 and CDR2 sequences are LNHDA and SQIVND (reference sequence). The CDR3 consists of 15 residues. The sequence was obtained from a human donor with multiple sclerosis. This chain links TRBV19 with TRBJ1-2; perhaps TRBD1 as D (5 bases). Sequenced input: CD8+ T cells from PBMCs. CDR3 region: CACLGETASNYGYTF. CDR3 DNA sequence: TGTGCCTGCTTGGGGGAGACGGCCTCTAACTATGGCTACACCTTC.